The table lists the clone carrying this T cell receptor beta chain with a few counts. Its antigen is not known. The data originate from a study of cytomegalovirus exposure and HLA in healthy donors. Overall study: Early released data had about 85 million unique TCRs, all coming from HLA-typed donors. The study, taken as a whole, reports: Altogether, 160 or so TCR beta chains were recorded as cytomegalovirus-associated. Upon later analysis, HLA-associated TCR beta chains proved more clonally expanded than other, equally common chains.

This CDR3 has 14 amino acids. Germline CDR1 SGHRS, CDR2 YFSETQ. V shed 3 bases, J shed 6 bases, and the junction held 3 bases outside the gene matches. Researchers ran the PCR with 60 Vbeta and 13 Jbeta primers. Methods used by the authors: Some 12 million shared chains were among the about 80 million unique TCR beta chains that a later analysis counted. Measured with immunoSEQ multiplex PCR; TCRdb has only the in-frame clones, and not every one. D and trimming were read from the DNA, whereas the V and J calls and clone size are those reported in that table. The repertoire holds 120,000 or so clones, with approximately 80% as singletons.

This sequence originates from a man younger than 35 in good health and CMV-seropositive. The specimen sequenced was PBMCs. The chain uses TRBV5-1 and TRBJ1-6; 7 bases fit TRBD1. In DNA form, the CDR3 reads TGCGCCAGCAGCTCGGACAGGATTAATTCACCCCTCCACTTT. Its protein is CASSSDRINSPLHF.